This record covers a single TCR beta chain. The antigen remains undetermined. This entry is derived from a study of long-term antiretroviral therapy in people with HIV. Study findings and constraints: When set beside controls, HIV repertoires had CDR3 length ranges that were narrower. Diversity remained lower than transplant donor controls, even though it increased after ART.

V trimming: 0 bases; J trimming: 7 bases; junction bases outside the gene matches: 10. Germline lookup yields CDR1 SEHNR and CDR2 FQNEAQ (reference sequence). The CDR3 is made up of 17 amino acids. At survey level, the immunoSEQ assay was run in its v3.0 version. Using immunoSEQ multiplex PCR, the repertoire was profiled, and TCRdb retains in-frame clones only, with some absent. The table records around 27,000 clones, over 70% of them present only once. The source of this sequence is a woman aged 25-40 years with HIV. This sequence joins TRBV7-9 and TRBJ1-2, with 11 bases aligning to TRBD1. The sequenced sample was unsorted PBMCs, obtained 1.1 years before starting antiretroviral therapy. The chain's CDR3 is CASSLAGTGGIVVGYTF. The CDR3 DNA reads as TGTGCCAGCAGCTTAGCCGGGACAGGGGGAATCGTGGTTGGCTACACCTTC.